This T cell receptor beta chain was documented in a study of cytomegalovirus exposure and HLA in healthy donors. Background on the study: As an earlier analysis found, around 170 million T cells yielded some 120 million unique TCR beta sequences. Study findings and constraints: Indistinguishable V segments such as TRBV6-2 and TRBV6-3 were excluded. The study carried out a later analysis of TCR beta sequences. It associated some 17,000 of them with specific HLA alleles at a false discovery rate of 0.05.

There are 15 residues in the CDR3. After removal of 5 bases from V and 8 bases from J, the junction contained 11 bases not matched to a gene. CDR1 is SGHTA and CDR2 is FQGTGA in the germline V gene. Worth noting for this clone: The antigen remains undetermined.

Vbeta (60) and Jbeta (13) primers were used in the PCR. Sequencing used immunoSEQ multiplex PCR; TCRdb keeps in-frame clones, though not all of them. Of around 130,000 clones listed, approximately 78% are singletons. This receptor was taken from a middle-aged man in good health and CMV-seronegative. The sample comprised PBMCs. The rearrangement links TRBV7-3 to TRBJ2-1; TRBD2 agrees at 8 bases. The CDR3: CASSPSGGGQYEQFF. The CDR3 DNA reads TGTGCCAGCAGCCCCTCGGGAGGGGGTCAATATGAGCAGTTCTTC.